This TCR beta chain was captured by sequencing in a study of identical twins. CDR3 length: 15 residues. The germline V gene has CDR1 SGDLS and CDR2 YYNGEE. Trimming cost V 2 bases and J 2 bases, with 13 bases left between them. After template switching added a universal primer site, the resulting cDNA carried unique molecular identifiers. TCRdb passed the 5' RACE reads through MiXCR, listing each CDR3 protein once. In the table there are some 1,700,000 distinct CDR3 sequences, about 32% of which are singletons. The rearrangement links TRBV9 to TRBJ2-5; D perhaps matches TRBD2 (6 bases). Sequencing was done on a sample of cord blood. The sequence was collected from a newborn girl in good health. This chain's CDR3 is CASSVSTRSQETQYF. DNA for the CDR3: TGTGCCAGCAGCGTGTCGACTAGGTCGCAAGAGACCCAGTACTTC.